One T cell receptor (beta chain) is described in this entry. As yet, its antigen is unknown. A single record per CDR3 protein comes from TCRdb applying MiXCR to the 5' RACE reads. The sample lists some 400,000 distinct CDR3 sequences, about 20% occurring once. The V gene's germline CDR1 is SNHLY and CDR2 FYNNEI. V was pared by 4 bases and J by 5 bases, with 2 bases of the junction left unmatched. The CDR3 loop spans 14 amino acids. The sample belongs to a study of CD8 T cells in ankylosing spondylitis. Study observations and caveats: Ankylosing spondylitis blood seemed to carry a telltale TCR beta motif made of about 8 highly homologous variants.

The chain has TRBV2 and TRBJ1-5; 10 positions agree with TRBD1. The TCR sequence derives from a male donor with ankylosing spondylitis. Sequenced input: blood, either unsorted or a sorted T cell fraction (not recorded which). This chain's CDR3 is CASSGDRGDQPQHF. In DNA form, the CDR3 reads TGTGCCAGCAGTGGGGACAGGGGTGATCAGCCCCAGCATTTT.